A single sample is the source of the 22 T cell receptor beta chains below, sequenced in a study of T cells in Graves' hyperthyroidism and ophthalmopathy. Template material for amplifying TCR beta CDR3 regions consisted of RNA transcripts. An initial round of RT-PCR targeting the TCR CDR3 relied on the HTBI primer set. Each CDR3 protein is one row after TCRdb ran MiXCR on the multiplex PCR reads. The table has fewer than 500,000 distinct CDR3 sequences, roughly 13% seen once. Specimen: blood. The receptor set was obtained from a man younger than 45 with Graves' hyperthyroidism that later progressed to Graves' ophthalmopathy.

This clonotype appeared many times. The chain is built from TRBV11-1 and TRBJ2-7, with 9 positions matching TRBD2. From germline, CDR1 is SGHAT and CDR2 FQDESV (reference sequence). V trimming: 1 base; J trimming: 4 bases; junction bases outside the gene matches: 2. The CDR3 contains 14 residues. The CDR3, as DNA: TGTGCCAGCAGCTTAGGACTAGCGGTTTACGAGCAGTACTTC. It yields the protein CASSLGLAVYEQYF.

The chain employs TRBV2 and TRBJ2-4; TRBD2 agrees at 7 bases. CDR3 length equals 15 residues. The germline CDR1 and CDR2 sequences are SNHLY and FYNNEI. V was clipped by 8 bases and J by 8 bases; unmatched bases: 15. CDR3 region: CASASGAPGRDIQYF. CDR3 coding DNA: TGTGCCAGCGCCTCCGGGGCCCCAGGGAGGGACATTCAGTACTTC.

This clonotype was detected a few times. V and J are TRBV3-1 and TRBJ1-6, with unresolved D. The CDR3 contains 15 residues. Germline V gene lookup returns CDR1 LGHDT and CDR2 YNNKEL (reference sequence). Trimming pared 3 bases from V and 13 bases from J, leaving 19 bases between. DNA for the CDR3: TGTGCCAGCAGCCAGGGTTGGCAGGTGAACGTGCCCCTCCACTTT. This encodes CASSQGWQVNVPLHF.

This clonotype occurred many times. The genes are TRBV30 and TRBJ1-1; D is uncertain. The length of the CDR3 is 15 residues. Looked up from germline, CDR1 is GTSNPN and CDR2 is SVGIG (reference sequence). Trimming cost V 4 bases and J 6 bases, with 21 bases left between them. This CDR3 is CAWTPGVARWAEAFF. CDR3 coding DNA: TGTGCCTGGACCCCCGGGGTGGCCCGATGGGCTGAAGCTTTCTTT.

This clonotype occurred a few times. The chain recombines TRBV29-1 with TRBJ1-2, with TRBD1 identical over 9 bases. The CDR3 sequence is 13 residues long. The V and J ends lost 0 bases and 7 bases, in that order; junction bases with no gene match: 3. CDR1 and CDR2 from the germline V gene are SQVTM and ANQGSEA. This CDR3 is CSVEDNRGLGYTF. The CDR3 nucleotides read TGCAGCGTTGAAGATAACAGGGGGCTTGGCTACACCTTC. Based on the CDR3 plus reference TRBV29-1 and TRBJ1-2, the full variable domain is SAVISQKPSRDICQRGTSLTIQCQVDSQVTMMFWYRQQPGQSLTLIATANQGSEATYESGFVIDKFPISRPNLTFSTLTVSNMSPEDSSIYLCSVEDNRGLGYTFGSGTRLTVV.

Ten or more counts support this clonotype. Written as DNA, the CDR3 is TGCAGTGCCCGGGGGGACTTCTCCTACGAGCAGTACTTC. Translating gives CSARGDFSYEQYF. The rearrangement uses TRBV20-1 and TRBJ2-7, with 7 bases aligning to TRBD2. The V segment lost 6 bases and the J segment 0 bases; nucleotides outside the gene matches: 5. The CDR3 runs to 13 residues. CDR1 and CDR2 from the germline V gene are DFQATT and SNEGSKA (reference sequence).

This clonotype was picked up many times. The rearrangement uses TRBV27 and TRBJ2-3; 7 positions agree with TRBD2. The CDR3 is 15 residues long. CDR1 is MNHEY and CDR2 is SMNVEV in the germline V gene (reference sequence). V lost 4 bases, J lost 2 bases, and 6 bases stayed unmatched. CDR3 sequence reads: CASSYGRGYTDTQYF. DNA for the CDR3: TGTGCCAGCAGTTACGGGCGGGGGTACACAGATACGCAGTATTTT.

This clonotype was observed many times. The chain couples TRBV6-1 to TRBJ1-5, with 7 bases identical to TRBD1. V lost 3 bases and J lost 5; bases outside the gene matches: 7. CDR1 and CDR2 (germline): MNHNS, SASEGT. The CDR3 runs 15 residues. The CDR3 sequence is CASSDLRGGYQPQHF. The DNA of the CDR3 is TGTGCCAGCAGTGACCTCAGGGGGGGATATCAGCCCCAGCATTTT.

In this sample, this clonotype turned up many times. The chain links TRBV12-3 or TRBV12-4 to TRBJ1-1; D unclear. The V end lost 2 bases, the J end lost 4 bases, and 11 bases lay between the germline ends. CDR3 length: 14 residues. The CDR3 region has the DNA TGTGCCAGCAGTTTACGGGAGGGTAGCACTGAAGCTTTCTTT. It translates to CASSLREGSTEAFF.

The J gene is TRBJ1-1, the V gene TRBV20-1; unclear D gene. This CDR3 has 16 residues. Germline V lookup: CDR1 DFQATT, CDR2 SNEGSKA (reference sequence). V lost 2 bases to trimming and J lost 3 bases, with 19 bases between them. The CDR3 spells CSARPLMGGSDTEAFF. The CDR3 nucleotides are TGCAGTGCTAGACCATTAATGGGAGGTTCGGACACTGAAGCTTTCTTT.

The chain has TRBV29-1 and TRBJ1-4, with 7 positions matching TRBD1. This CDR3 region has 17 residues. V was clipped by 2 bases and J by 0 bases; unmatched bases: 9. Looked up from germline, CDR1 is SQVTM and CDR2 is ANQGSEA. CDR3 residues: CSVEMTGLYSTNEKLFF. The CDR3 DNA reads TGCAGCGTTGAAATGACAGGGCTATACTCAACTAATGAAAAACTGTTTTTT.

This clonotype was found many times. This sequence joins TRBV5-1 and TRBJ2-7, with 10 bases lining up with TRBD1. The CDR3 has 15 amino acids. The trim removed 4 bases at V and 7 bases at J, leaving 11 bases unmatched. Germline values: CDR1 SGHRS, CDR2 YFSETQ. The CDR3 DNA reads as TGCGCCAGCAGCACTGTACGGGACAGGGGTGAAGAGCAGTACTTC. Protein product: CASSTVRDRGEEQYF.

The sample holds many counts of this clonotype. This sequence joins TRBV12-3 or TRBV12-4 and TRBJ1-2; D is unclear. The CDR3 extends over 13 amino acids. Trimming removed 5 bases at V and 8 bases at J, with 15 bases between. The CDR3: CASSPQGYLGYTF. The DNA of the CDR3 is TGTGCCAGCAGTCCCCAAGGGTATCTCGGCTACACCTTC.

The table lists this clonotype with many counts. The V and J genes are TRBV20-1 and TRBJ1-1; tentatively, D is TRBD1 (6 bases). Trimming stripped 2 bases from V and 1 base from J, with 17 bases between. Germline CDR1 DFQATT, CDR2 SNEGSKA (reference sequence). This CDR3 has 16 amino acids. The CDR3 nucleotides are TGCAGTGCTAGATTTTATGACAGGTGGGGGAACACTGAAGCTTTCTTT. It encodes CSARFYDRWGNTEAFF.

A note on this clonotype: A much larger clone sits a single nucleotide away, making a read error possible. This chain joins TRBV28 and TRBJ1-2, with a possible D match to TRBD1 (6 bases). Germline loops: CDR1 MDHEN, CDR2 SYDVKM. The CDR3 runs 13 residues. Written as DNA, the CDR3 is TGTGCCAGCGGTTTAAGGGCAGGGGAAGGCTACACCTTC. Translating it yields CASGLRAGEGYTF.

This clonotype was seen many times. The chain has TRBV12-3 or TRBV12-4 and TRBJ1-5, with D unclear. Between the trimmed V and J ends, which lost 1 base and 6 bases, there was a span of 7 bases. The CDR3 loop spans 13 amino acids. For the CDR3, the DNA is TGTGCCAGCAGTTTAGAGATGGGTCAGCCCCAGCATTTT. Translation: CASSLEMGQPQHF.

This clonotype was detected ten times or more. The chain combines TRBV11-2 with TRBJ2-3; 11 bases fit TRBD2. V trimming: 0 bases; J trimming: 2 bases; junction bases outside the gene matches: 4. The CDR3 loop spans 17 amino acids. Germline-derived CDR1 and CDR2 are SGHAT and FQNNGV. Here the CDR3 DNA reads TGTGCCAGCAGCTTAGATAAACTAGCGGGGGTCACAGATACGCAGTATTTT. It is translated as CASSLDKLAGVTDTQYF.

This clonotype was picked up many times. The V call is TRBV2, the J call TRBJ1-1, with unresolved D. V shed 2 bases and J shed 8 bases, with 6 bases lying between them. Germline CDR1 reads SNHLY; CDR2 reads FYNNEI. The CDR3 extends over 11 amino acids. The CDR3 DNA reads TGTGCCAGCAGTGAAAATCCCGAAGCTTTCTTT. This gives the protein CASSENPEAFF.

At least ten counts were recorded for this clonotype. The J gene is TRBJ1-5, the V gene TRBV12-3 or TRBV12-4; D remains ambiguous. The V end lost 3 bases, the J end lost 3 bases, and 3 bases lay between the germline ends. The CDR3 has 12 amino acids. The CDR3 spells CASSFNNQPQHF. The CDR3 DNA reads TGTGCCAGCAGTTTCAACAATCAGCCCCAGCATTTT.

The chain combines TRBV19 with TRBJ2-6; D unclear. The V gene lost 4 bases and the J gene lost 0 bases, with 7 bases spanning the gap. CDR1 and CDR2 (germline): LNHDA, SQIVND (reference sequence). This CDR3 region has 15 residues. CDR3: CASSTGTSGANVLTF. In DNA, the CDR3 is TGTGCCAGTAGTACAGGAACCTCTGGGGCCAACGTCCTGACTTTC.

The rearrangement joins TRBV13 to TRBJ2-3; D possibly matches TRBD1 or TRBD2 (5 bases each). V shed 7 bases and J shed 2 bases, with 13 bases lying between them. The CDR3 is 14 amino acids. Germline V gene sequence: CDR1 PRHDT, CDR2 FYEKMQ (reference sequence). The CDR3 DNA sequence: TGTGCCAGCACCTCGAGGGGAAACACAGATACGCAGTATTTT. Its protein product is CASTSRGNTDTQYF.

The chain carries TRBV20-1 and TRBJ2-1; TRBD1 might be the D (5 bases). The germline CDR1 and CDR2 sequences are DFQATT and SNEGSKA (reference sequence). The CDR3 has 16 residues. For the CDR3, the DNA is TGCAGGGCTGGGAATAGAGGCAGGGACTCCTACAATGAGCAGTTCTTC. This translates into CRAGNRGRDSYNEQFF.